This is a list of T cell receptor beta chains from one sample in a study of blood T cell repertoires in COVID-19. TCRdb keeps only in-frame clones here, not all; method: immunoSEQ multiplex PCR. The sample records 110,000 to 150,000 clones, around 80% being singletons. Specimen: PBMCs or T cells enriched from blood (not recorded which). The receptors come from a woman between 18 and 30 years old who had been exposed to COVID-19. CDR3s include the opening cysteine and the closing phenylalanine or tryptophan. Each record gives: V gene, J gene, D gene, clone size, CDR3 DNA, CDR3 protein. D genes are given only for firm matches. Clone size, where shown, is once, few, many, or a class for clones that have expanded.

TRBV29-1	TRBJ2-1	TRBD2	.	TGCAGCGTTGAAGATCCTGGGACTAGCGGGAGGGCATGGAATGAGCAGTTCTTC	CSVEDPGTSGRAWNEQFF
TRBV24-1	TRBJ2-3	TRBD2	.	TGTGCCACCAGTGATTCCCGACTAGCGGGTAGCACAGATACGCAGTATTTT	CATSDSRLAGSTDTQYF
TRBV5-1	TRBJ2-5	TRBD1	.	TGCGCCAGCAGCAGCCCGGACAGGGGGAACCAAGAGACCCAGTACTTC	CASSSPDRGNQETQYF
TRBV6-5	TRBJ2-7	.	.	TGTGCCAGCAGTTACGGGCACTACGAGCAGTACTTC	CASSYGHYEQYF
TRBV18	TRBJ1-2	.	.	TGTGCCAGCTCACCACCCATGTACAGGGAAGGCTACACCTTC	CASSPPMYREGYTF
TRBV7-8	TRBJ1-3	.	.	TGTGCCAGCAGCTTAAGTTATCCAGGGGCGAGATTAGGAAACACCATATATTTT	CASSLSYPGARLGNTIYF
TRBV3-1/TRBV3-2	TRBJ2-5	.	.	TGTGCCAGCAGCCAAGTAAGGGGTTATCTGGCGGCCATCCCAGAGACCCAGTACTTC	CASSQVRGYLAAIPETQYF
TRBV6-1	TRBJ1-5	.	.	TGTGCCAGCAGTGATGTGGGGGGAGCTCAGCCCCAGCATTTT	CASSDVGGAQPQHF
TRBV19	TRBJ1-2	TRBD1	.	TGTGCCAGTAGTCATACAGGGGGCGCGGGGGGCTACACCTTC	CASSHTGGAGGYTF
TRBV2	TRBJ2-2	.	many	TGTGCCAGCAGTGAAAGGTCTCCAGGGAACACCGGGGAGCTGTTTTTT	CASSERSPGNTGELFF
TRBV15	TRBJ2-3	TRBD1	few	TGTGCCACCAGCAGAGAGAGGGGACAGGGATTAGATACGCAGTATTTT	CATSRERGQGLDTQYF
TRBV9	TRBJ1-2	.	.	TGTGCCAGCAGCGTAAACCGGGGGGACTATGGCTACACCTTC	CASSVNRGDYGYTF
TRBV7-9	TRBJ1-2	.	.	TGTGCCAGCAGCTTACTACAGGGACAAGCTAACTATGGCTACACCTTC	CASSLLQGQANYGYTF
TRBV12-5	TRBJ1-2	.	once	TGTGCTAGTGGTTTGCTGGAAACAGGTGGCTACACCTTC	CASGLLETGGYTF
TRBV27	TRBJ2-5	TRBD2	.	TGTGCCAGCAGCAGAACTAGCGGGAGAGAGACCCAGTACTTC	CASSRTSGRETQYF
TRBV27	TRBJ1-3	TRBD1	.	TGTGCCAGCTCTGGACAGGGGACAGGAAACACCATATATTTT	CASSGQGTGNTIYF
TRBV7-9	TRBJ1-2	.	.	TGTGCCAGCAGCGGAGGCCAGCCTAACTATGGCTACACCTTC	CASSGGQPNYGYTF
TRBV28	TRBJ2-7	TRBD1	.	TGTGCCAGCAGTTCGGGACAGAAGTACGAGCAGTACTTC	CASSSGQKYEQYF
TRBV20-1	TRBJ2-3	TRBD2	.	TGCAGTGCTAGTTTCACGGGCCTAGCGGTTGATACGCAGTATTTT	CSASFTGLAVDTQYF
TRBV7-2	TRBJ1-1	TRBD1	.	TGTGCCAGCAGCTTAGGGTTAGGGACAGCGAACACTGAAGCTTTCTTT	CASSLGLGTANTEAFF
TRBV15	TRBJ2-1	TRBD2	few	TGTGCCACGCGACCTAGCGGACTAATTGCCATCTCCTACAATGAGCAGTTCTTC	CATRPSGLIAISYNEQFF
TRBV7-9	TRBJ1-2	TRBD1	.	TGTGCCAGCAGCTTACCGGGACAGGAAAACTATGGCTACACCTTC	CASSLPGQENYGYTF
TRBV30	TRBJ1-5	.	.	TGTGCCTGGAGTGTAGGATGGCAGGGGATCCAGCCCCAGCATTTT	CAWSVGWQGIQPQHF
TRBV18	TRBJ2-7	.	.	TGTGCCAGCTCACCAAACGACAGGAGCAACGAGCAGTACTTC	CASSPNDRSNEQYF
TRBV6-1	TRBJ1-2	TRBD1	.	TGTGCCAGCAGTGAGGGACAGGGAGTGTGGGGCTACACCTTC	CASSEGQGVWGYTF
TRBV28	TRBJ1-2	.	.	TGTGCCAGCAGTTTAGACGGGAGGGGGGCTGGCTACACCTTC	CASSLDGRGAGYTF
TRBV27	TRBJ1-2	TRBD1	.	TGTGCCAGCAGTTTATCCAGGGGGGTTGTCTATGGCTACACCTTC	CASSLSRGVVYGYTF
TRBV30	TRBJ2-6	.	.	TGTGCCTGGAGCCAGGGGGGCTCTGGGGCCAACGTCCTGACTTTC	CAWSQGGSGANVLTF
TRBV7-9	TRBJ1-5	.	.	TGTGCCAGCAGCTTGGGGGGAGGGGGCAATCAGCCCCAGCATTTT	CASSLGGGGNQPQHF
TRBV4-1	TRBJ2-4	.	.	TGCGCCAGCAGCCAAGATCTAATCGCAGCCAAAAACATTCAGTACTTC	CASSQDLIAAKNIQYF
TRBV2	TRBJ1-1	TRBD1	.	TGTGCCAGCAGTGAAGACGGGACAGGGGAGACTGAAGCTTTCTTT	CASSEDGTGETEAFF
TRBV7-3	TRBJ1-2	.	few	TGTGCCAGCAGCTTAGGCGGAAACTATGGCTACACCTTC	CASSLGGNYGYTF
TRBV28	TRBJ2-5	TRBD1	.	TGTGCCAGCAGTTTAAGCCCACGGCGCAGGGGGTATCAAGAGACCCAGTACTTC	CASSLSPRRRGYQETQYF
TRBV5-4	TRBJ1-1	.	.	TGTGCCAGCAGCTTGATAGGAGTGAACACTGAAGCTTTCTTT	CASSLIGVNTEAFF
TRBV6-5	TRBJ2-1	TRBD2	.	TGTGCCAGCAGTTACCTAGCGGTGGATGAGCAGTTCTTC	CASSYLAVDEQFF
TRBV4-1	TRBJ2-1	TRBD2	.	TGCGCCAGCAGCCAAGAGATTAGCGGGGTGGTTGAGCAGTTCTTC	CASSQEISGVVEQFF
TRBV25-1	TRBJ1-1	.	.	TGTGCCAGCAGTGGTTCAACGGGGGGGAAGACTGAAGCTTTCTTT	CASSGSTGGKTEAFF
TRBV3-1/TRBV3-2	TRBJ1-1	.	.	TGTGCCAGCAGCCAAAGGCAGGGCACTGAAGCTTTCTTT	CASSQRQGTEAFF
TRBV27	TRBJ2-7	TRBD1	.	TGTGCCAGCAGTAGGGACAGGGGAATGAGCGAGCAGTACTTC	CASSRDRGMSEQYF
TRBV5-4	TRBJ2-2	TRBD1	.	TGTGCCAGCAGCCCGACAGGGGGCAAGACCGGGGAGCTGTTTTTT	CASSPTGGKTGELFF
TRBV10-1	TRBJ1-1	.	few	TGCGCCAGCAGCCCTCTAACGTCTATGAACACTGAAGCTTTCTTT	CASSPLTSMNTEAFF
TRBV29-1	TRBJ1-1	TRBD1	.	TGCAGCGTTACTATTACAGGGGCTTCGAACACTGAAGCTTTCTTT	CSVTITGASNTEAFF
TRBV10-3	TRBJ1-2	TRBD1	.	TGTGCCATCAGTCCCCGGGACAGTGATGGCTACACCTTC	CAISPRDSDGYTF
TRBV11-2	TRBJ1-2	TRBD1	.	TGTGCCAGCAGCCTCAGGGGGCCGGATGGCTACACCTTC	CASSLRGPDGYTF
TRBV7-8	TRBJ1-4	.	.	TGTGCCAGCAGCTATTCCCGGGTTCTCCGAGGACAGTCTGAAAAACTGTTTTTT	CASSYSRVLRGQSEKLFF
TRBV25-1	TRBJ1-1	.	few	TGTGCCAGCGCCCCGGGTTCCAACACTGAAGCTTTCTTT	CASAPGSNTEAFF
TRBV5-1	TRBJ1-5	.	.	TGCGCCAGCAGCCCAGGGGACAATCAGCCCCAGCATTTT	CASSPGDNQPQHF
TRBV5-1	TRBJ2-5	TRBD2	.	TGCGCCAGCACCCTAGCGGGAGGCCGGGAAGAGACCCAGTACTTC	CASTLAGGREETQYF
TRBV24-1	TRBJ1-4	.	.	TGTGCCACCAAGGGGGGGGTCCGGGGTGAAAAACTGTTTTTT	CATKGGVRGEKLFF
TRBV4-3	TRBJ2-5	TRBD1	few	TGCGCCAGCAGCCGGGAGGGACCGGGACAGGGGGCTGAGACCCAGTACTTC	CASSREGPGQGAETQYF
TRBV5-4	TRBJ1-6	.	.	TGTGCCAGCAGCTCAGGGAATTCACCCCTCCACTTT	CASSSGNSPLHF
TRBV6-5	TRBJ1-4	TRBD1	few	TGTGCCAGCAGAAAGGGACAGTCAACTGAAAAACTGTTTTTT	CASRKGQSTEKLFF
TRBV5-8	TRBJ1-4	.	.	TGTGCCAGCAGCTTTGGCCCAACTAATGAAAAACTGTTTTTT	CASSFGPTNEKLFF
TRBV7-9	TRBJ2-5	.	.	TGTGCCAGCAGCCCGACGGGGACCCAGTACTTC	CASSPTGTQYF
TRBV7-8	TRBJ1-3	.	.	TGTGCCAGCAGCTTATCCGGGACTGGAAACACCATATATTTT	CASSLSGTGNTIYF